Described below is a single T cell receptor beta chain sequence and its context. The source of the sample is a study of memory CD4+ T cells and cytomegalovirus serostatus. The sort gate was single viable CD3+CD4+CD8-CD45RO+ cells for memory CD4+ T cells. Trimming removed 8 bases from V and 2 bases from J; junction bases left unmatched: 9. The CDR3 spans 14 residues. Germline CDR1 reads SGHRS; CDR2 reads YFSETQ. Method: immunoSEQ multiplex PCR; TCRdb's copy keeps in-frame clones and lacks some. Of over 40,000 clones in the sample, 65% to 85% are singletons; the top ten hold 0.5% to 0.6%. Sequencing used memory CD4+ T cells from blood. The origin of this receptor is an adult in good health and CMV-seronegative. The V and J genes are TRBV5-1 and TRBJ2-7; 8 nucleotides agree with TRBD1. CDR3 loop: CASRTGLAAYEQYF. CDR3 nucleotide sequence: TGCGCCAGTAGGACAGGGCTCGCCGCCTACGAGCAGTACTTC.